This TCR beta chain was sequenced during a study of blood T cell repertoires in COVID-19. Study at large: Samples taken during acute and convalescent COVID-19 were collected in the United States, Italy and Spain. Nucleic acid was either cDNA or gDNA, and it came from T cells, B-cell-depleted T cells, or PBMCs.

Per the original data handling: Reference gene primer amplification gave estimated nucleated cell counts. Repertoires were generated with immunoSEQ multiplex PCR, while TCRdb's copy carries only in-frame clones and drops some. V, J and clone size were drawn from that table, and D and trimming were deduced from the DNA. The sample shows approximately 88,000 clones, 80% to 95% of them seen only once. Sequenced sample: peripheral blood. The receptor comes from a woman aged 50 to 60 in a cohort sampled during active COVID-19.

CDR3 residues: CASRGVFEAEQYF. As DNA, the CDR3 is TGTGCCAGTAGAGGGGTTTTCGAGGCCGAGCAGTACTTC. The V call is TRBV19, the J call TRBJ2-7; TRBD1 is a possible D gene (5 bases). This CDR3 contains 13 residues. Germline V lookup: CDR1 LNHDA, CDR2 SQIVND (reference sequence). V was clipped by 6 bases and J by 6 bases, with 15 bases between them. Filled out from reference TRBV19 and TRBJ2-7, the complete variable domain reads DGGITQSPKYLFRKEGQNVTLSCEQNLNHDAMYWYRQDPGQGLRLIYYSQIVNDFQKGDIAEGYSVSREKKESFPLTVTSAQKNPTAFYLCASRGVFEAEQYFGPGTRLTVT.